These 7 T cell receptor beta chains were sequenced from one sample in a study of cytomegalovirus exposure and HLA in healthy donors. The PCR employed 60 Vbeta primers together with 13 Jbeta primers. The assay was immunoSEQ multiplex PCR, and TCRdb's table has in-frame clones only and misses some. The sample shows roughly 84,000 clones, and approximately 0.58% sits with its ten largest clones. Sequencing input: PBMCs. Receptors originate from a man aged 50-59 years in good health and CMV-seronegative.

The V gene is TRBV28, the J gene TRBJ1-2; 9 nucleotides agree with TRBD1. J gave up 5 bases and V 6 bases, and 4 bases lay outside the gene matches. Germline loops: CDR1 MDHEN, CDR2 SYDVKM. CDR3 length: 13 amino acids. The CDR3 coding sequence is TGTGCCAGCAGAATAGGACAGGGGTATGGCTACACCTTC. It yields the protein CASRIGQGYGYTF.

V gene TRBV5-1 combines with J gene TRBJ1-2; D might be TRBD1 (5 bases). CDR1 and CDR2 from the germline V gene are SGHRS and YFSETQ. This CDR3 comprises 13 residues. The V gene lost 0 bases and the J gene lost 3 bases, with 6 bases spanning the gap. CDR3 sequence reads: CASSLVGDYGYTF. CDR3 nucleotides: TGCGCCAGCAGCTTGGTAGGGGACTATGGCTACACCTTC.

V gene TRBV7-8 combines with J gene TRBJ2-7, with TRBD2 matching over 14 bases. J gave up 2 bases and V 6 bases, and 12 bases lay outside the gene matches. Per the germline V gene, CDR1 is SGHVS and CDR2 is FQNEAQ. The CDR3 loop spans 18 amino acids. CDR3 in amino acids: CASRGLAGARRSTYEQYF. In nucleotides, the CDR3 is TGTGCCAGCAGGGGACTAGCGGGGGCAAGACGATCAACCTACGAGCAGTACTTC.

The chain combines TRBV9 with TRBJ2-1; 11 bases align to TRBD2. Germline CDR1 is SGDLS and CDR2 is YYNGEE. The CDR3 extends over 17 amino acids. V lost 4 bases and J lost 5; bases outside the gene matches: 11. The CDR3 DNA is TGTGCCAGCAGCCCTCGGCTAGCGGGGGGCCCCAACAATGAGCAGTTCTTC. Residues: CASSPRLAGGPNNEQFF.

The chain links TRBV5-4 to TRBJ2-7, with 9 bases that match TRBD2. Germline CDR1 and CDR2: SGHNT and YYREEE (reference sequence). V lost 0 bases to trimming and J lost 0 bases; unmatched junction nucleotides: 10. This CDR3 has 18 amino acids. CDR3 nucleotide sequence: TGTGCCAGCAGCTTGGTTACTAGCGGGTTATCTAGCTCCTACGAGCAGTACTTC. Amino acids: CASSLVTSGLSSSYEQYF.

The chain has TRBV7-9 and TRBJ1-2; D is possibly TRBD1 (6 bases). CDR3 length equals 14 residues. Germline CDR1 and CDR2: SEHNR and FQNEAQ (reference sequence). Trimming cost V 4 bases and J 4 bases, with 13 bases left between them. The CDR3 DNA sequence: TGTGCCAGCAGCTCCGTAGGACAGACCTATGGCTACACCTTC. It codes for CASSSVGQTYGYTF.

The rearrangement uses TRBV28 and TRBJ2-1, with a weak D call TRBD1 (5 bases). This CDR3 spans 14 amino acids. Germline loops: CDR1 MDHEN, CDR2 SYDVKM. V was pared by 8 bases and J by 3 bases, with 14 bases between. The CDR3 protein is CASPSGQGYNEQFF. The DNA of the CDR3 is TGTGCCAGCCCCTCCGGGCAGGGCTACAATGAGCAGTTCTTC.